The source of this T cell receptor (beta chain) is a study of CD8 T cells in ankylosing spondylitis. General study points: A TCR beta motif made of 7 to 9 highly homologous variants seemed typical of ankylosing spondylitis blood. Within peripheral blood, clones linked to disease were CD8+ and relatively rare. Reports of some motif variants in reactive arthritis synovial fluid and blood predate this one.

From the 5' RACE reads, TCRdb called clonotypes with MiXCR, one entry per CDR3 protein. The data show approximately 540,000 distinct CDR3 sequences, roughly 12% seen once. This clonotype was detected only a few times. Its antigen is currently unknown. The sample consisted of blood, either unsorted or a sorted T cell fraction (not recorded which). The sequence derives from a male donor with ankylosing spondylitis.

CDR3 DNA: TGCAGTGCTACGGGCGCGGTAGTCTCCTACGAGCAGTACTTC. It translates to CSATGAVVSYEQYF. The chain combines TRBV20-1 with TRBJ2-7; no firm D call. Trimming pared 4 bases from V and 0 bases from J, leaving 13 bases between. There are 14 residues in the CDR3. CDR1 and CDR2 from the germline V gene are DFQATT and SNEGSKA (reference sequence).